The 4 T cell receptor beta chains listed next were all sequenced from one sample in a study of T cells after yellow fever vaccination. One entry per CDR3 protein, called by TCRdb with MiXCR from the 5' RACE reads. The table records about 580,000 distinct CDR3 sequences, around 16% of them present only once. Source: PBMCs, taken 5 days after the first yellow fever vaccination. The source of these receptors is a man aged 18 to 29 who received the YFV17D yellow fever vaccine.

The chain recombines TRBV12-5 with TRBJ2-5, with D perhaps matching TRBD2 (5 bases). The CDR3 runs 13 residues. V lost 6 bases and J 5 bases, leaving 13 bases between the germline ends. Germline V gene lookup returns CDR1 LGHNT and CDR2 FRNRAP. The CDR3 region is CASGSEGLETQYF. In DNA, the CDR3 is TGTGCTAGTGGATCCGAGGGTTTGGAGACCCAGTACTTC.

This clonotype was detected only a few times. The chain has TRBV7-7 and TRBJ2-3, with 8 bases matching TRBD2. V trimming: 5 bases; J trimming: 7 bases; junction bases outside the gene matches: 11. The germline V gene encodes CDR1 SSHAT and CDR2 FNYEAQ (reference sequence). This CDR3 is built from 15 residues. In nucleotides, the CDR3 is TGTGCCAGCAGCCAGGGACTAGAGTCTGTAAATACGCAGTATTTT. Translation: CASSQGLESVNTQYF.

This clonotype has more than one count but fewer than ten. The V and J genes are TRBV6-1 and TRBJ1-1; no reliable D call. Germline V CDR1 and CDR2: MNHNS, SASEGT. This CDR3 contains 13 residues. With 7 bases removed from V and 1 base from J, the gap between germline ends came to 10 bases. CDR3 sequence: CASTPRQNTEAFF. CDR3 DNA sequence: TGTGCCAGCACCCCTCGCCAGAACACTGAAGCTTTCTTT.

The chain uses TRBV11-2 and TRBJ2-1; 8 bases are shared with TRBD2. Per germline, CDR1 SGHAT and CDR2 FQNNGV. J was trimmed by 9 bases and V by 5 bases; bases with no gene match: 18. The CDR3 loop spans 17 amino acids. Here the CDR3 reads CASSNQVFGGALAEQFF. As DNA, the CDR3 is TGTGCCAGCAGCAATCAGGTGTTCGGGGGGGCGCTTGCTGAGCAGTTCTTC. The full variable domain, in which reference TRBV11-2 and TRBJ2-1 provide the parts outside the CDR3, is EAGVAQSPRYKIIEKRQSVAFWCNPISGHATLYWYQQILGQGPKLLIQFQNNGVVDDSQLPKDRFSAERLKGVDSTLKIQPAKLEDSAVYLCASSNQVFGGALAEQFFGPGTRLTVL.